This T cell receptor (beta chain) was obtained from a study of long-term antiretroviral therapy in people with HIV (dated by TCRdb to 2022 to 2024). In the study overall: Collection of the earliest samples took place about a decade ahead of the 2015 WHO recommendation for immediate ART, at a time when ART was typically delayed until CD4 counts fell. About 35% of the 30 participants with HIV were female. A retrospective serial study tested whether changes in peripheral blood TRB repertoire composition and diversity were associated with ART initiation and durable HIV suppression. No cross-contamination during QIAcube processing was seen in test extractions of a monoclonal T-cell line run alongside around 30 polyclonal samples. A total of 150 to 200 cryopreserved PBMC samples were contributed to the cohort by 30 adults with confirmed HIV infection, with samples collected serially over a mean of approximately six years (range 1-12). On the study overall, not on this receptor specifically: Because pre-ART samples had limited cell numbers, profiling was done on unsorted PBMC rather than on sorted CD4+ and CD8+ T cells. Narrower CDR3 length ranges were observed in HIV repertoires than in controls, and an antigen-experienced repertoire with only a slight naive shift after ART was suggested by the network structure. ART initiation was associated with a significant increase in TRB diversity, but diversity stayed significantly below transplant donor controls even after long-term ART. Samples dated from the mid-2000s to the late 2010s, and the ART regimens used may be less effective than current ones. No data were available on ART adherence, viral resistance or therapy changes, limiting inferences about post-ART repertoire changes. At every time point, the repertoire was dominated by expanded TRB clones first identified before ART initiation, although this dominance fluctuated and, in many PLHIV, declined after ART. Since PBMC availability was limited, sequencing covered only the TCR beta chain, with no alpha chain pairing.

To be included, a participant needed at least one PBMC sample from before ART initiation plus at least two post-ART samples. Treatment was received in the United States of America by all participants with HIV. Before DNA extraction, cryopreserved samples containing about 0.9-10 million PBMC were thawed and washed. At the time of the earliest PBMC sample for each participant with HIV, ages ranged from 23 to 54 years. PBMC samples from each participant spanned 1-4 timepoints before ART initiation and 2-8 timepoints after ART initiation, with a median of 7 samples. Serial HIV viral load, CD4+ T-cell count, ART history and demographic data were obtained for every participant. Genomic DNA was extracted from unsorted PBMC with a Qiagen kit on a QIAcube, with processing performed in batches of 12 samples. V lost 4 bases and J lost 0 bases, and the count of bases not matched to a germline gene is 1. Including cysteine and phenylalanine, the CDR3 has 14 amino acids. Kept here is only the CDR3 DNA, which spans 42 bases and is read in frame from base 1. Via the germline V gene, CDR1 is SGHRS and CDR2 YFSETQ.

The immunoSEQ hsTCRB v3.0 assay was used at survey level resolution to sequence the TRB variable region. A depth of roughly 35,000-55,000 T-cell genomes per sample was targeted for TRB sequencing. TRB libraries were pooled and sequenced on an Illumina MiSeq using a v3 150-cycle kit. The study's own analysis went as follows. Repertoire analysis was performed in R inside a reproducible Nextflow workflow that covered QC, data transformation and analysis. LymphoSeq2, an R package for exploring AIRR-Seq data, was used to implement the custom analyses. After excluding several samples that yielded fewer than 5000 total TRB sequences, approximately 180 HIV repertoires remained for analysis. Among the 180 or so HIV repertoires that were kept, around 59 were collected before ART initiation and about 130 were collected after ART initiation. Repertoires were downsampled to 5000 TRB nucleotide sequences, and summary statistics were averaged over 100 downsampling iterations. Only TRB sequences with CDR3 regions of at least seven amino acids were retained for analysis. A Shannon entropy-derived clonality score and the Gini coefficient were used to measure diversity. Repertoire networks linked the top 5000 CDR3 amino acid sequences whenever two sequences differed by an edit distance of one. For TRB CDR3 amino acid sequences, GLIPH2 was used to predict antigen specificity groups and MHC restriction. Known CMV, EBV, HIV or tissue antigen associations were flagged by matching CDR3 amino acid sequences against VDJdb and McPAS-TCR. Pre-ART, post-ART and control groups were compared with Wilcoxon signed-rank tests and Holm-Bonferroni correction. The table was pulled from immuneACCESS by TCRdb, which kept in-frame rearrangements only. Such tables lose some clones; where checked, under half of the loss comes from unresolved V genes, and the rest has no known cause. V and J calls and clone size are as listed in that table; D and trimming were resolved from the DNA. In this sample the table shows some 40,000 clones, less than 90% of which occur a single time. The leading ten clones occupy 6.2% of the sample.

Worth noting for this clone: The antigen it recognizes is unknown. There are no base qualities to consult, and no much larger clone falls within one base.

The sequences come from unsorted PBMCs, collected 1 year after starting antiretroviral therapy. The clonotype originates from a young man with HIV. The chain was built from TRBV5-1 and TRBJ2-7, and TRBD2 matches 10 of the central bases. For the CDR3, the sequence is CASSASGSSYEQYF. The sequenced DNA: TGCGCCAGCAGCGCTAGCGGGAGCTCCTACGAGCAGTACTTC.